The clone carrying this TCR beta chain was seen a handful of times. Its matching antigen is unknown. The data derive from a study of beta chain features in type 1 diabetes. Study details: Healthy donors and patients had similar age, gender and cell yields. Across all samples, roughly 100,000,000 sorted cells were examined.

Study-level results: Among all four CD4+ subsets, Type 1 diabetes patients had TCRB CDR3s that were moderately but significantly shorter.

The V end was cut by 5 bases, the J end by 6 bases, with 17 bases between. The germline CDR1 and CDR2 sequences are SEHNR and FQNEAQ (reference sequence). The CDR3 extends over 14 amino acids. Expressed TCRB transcripts were sequenced, since all the RNA that had been isolated was reverse transcribed. Naive, central memory and regulatory T cell samples produced a mean of approximately 3.9 million reads. The method was immunoSEQ multiplex PCR; TCRdb's version includes in-frame clones alone and lacks a portion of them. Here the sample spans about 450,000 clones, 10% to 12% being singletons. Sequenced: naive CD4+ T cells from blood. V gene TRBV7-9 combines with J gene TRBJ2-7; possible D gene TRBD2, 6 bases. This receptor was obtained from a young woman in good health. This CDR3 is CASSPGLYFAEQYF. The CDR3 DNA sequence: TGTGCCAGCAGCCCGGGACTCTATTTCGCCGAGCAGTACTTC. The variable domain in full, completed from reference TRBV7-9 and TRBJ2-7, reads DTGVSQNPRHKITKRGQNVTFRCDPISEHNRLYWYRQTLGQGPEFLTYFQNEAQLEKSRLLSDRFSAERPKGSFSTLEIQRTEQGDSAMYLCASSPGLYFAEQYFGPGTRLTVT.